The rows below give T cell receptor beta chains drawn from one sample of a study of blood T cell repertoires in COVID-19. Using immunoSEQ multiplex PCR, the repertoire was profiled, and TCRdb retains in-frame clones only, with some absent. Of 25,000 to 35,000 clones listed, roughly nine tenths are singletons. The sequenced sample was peripheral blood. The source is a human donor with active COVID-19. The donor label of this sample is uncertain. Each CDR3 is given with its conserved first and last residue. Each record gives: J gene, V gene, D gene, CDR3 protein. D genes are given only for firm matches.

j_gene: TRBJ2-7
v_gene: TRBV6-2/TRBV6-3
d_gene: TRBD1
CDR3aa: CASRPPQLWTGREQYF

j_gene: TRBJ1-2
v_gene: TRBV7-9
d_gene: TRBD1
CDR3aa: CASRTDRGNYGYTF

j_gene: TRBJ2-1
v_gene: TRBV5-1
d_gene: -
CDR3aa: CASSLDPAGLTNEQFF

j_gene: TRBJ2-7
v_gene: TRBV27
d_gene: -
CDR3aa: CASSLSRQGMGYEQYF

j_gene: TRBJ1-3
v_gene: TRBV19
d_gene: TRBD1
CDR3aa: CASSIGSGQGTSNGNTIYF

j_gene: TRBJ2-1
v_gene: TRBV10-3
d_gene: TRBD2
CDR3aa: CAISEGSSGGLMNEQFF

j_gene: TRBJ2-3
v_gene: TRBV4-2
d_gene: TRBD2
CDR3aa: CASSQEPSGGATDTQYF

j_gene: TRBJ2-7
v_gene: TRBV4-2
d_gene: TRBD1
CDR3aa: CASSPLIKGQGTYEQYF

j_gene: TRBJ1-6
v_gene: TRBV19
d_gene: TRBD1
CDR3aa: CASSGTGNSPLHF

j_gene: TRBJ1-1
v_gene: TRBV12-5
d_gene: -
CDR3aa: CASGLESGTEAFF

j_gene: TRBJ2-1
v_gene: TRBV7-2
d_gene: TRBD2
CDR3aa: CASSFSQRGNNEQFF

j_gene: TRBJ1-5
v_gene: TRBV19
d_gene: -
CDR3aa: CASSPPRTPDSNQPQHF

j_gene: TRBJ2-1
v_gene: TRBV27
d_gene: -
CDR3aa: CASYSGLPAYNEQFF

j_gene: TRBJ2-7
v_gene: TRBV28
d_gene: -
CDR3aa: CASRDSPSYEQYF

j_gene: TRBJ2-1
v_gene: TRBV19
d_gene: -
CDR3aa: CASSIAQGSSYNEQFF

j_gene: TRBJ1-2
v_gene: TRBV6-5
d_gene: TRBD1
CDR3aa: CASRGATGYGGYTF

j_gene: TRBJ2-2
v_gene: TRBV30
d_gene: -
CDR3aa: CAWAGTSTGELFF

j_gene: TRBJ2-5
v_gene: TRBV27
d_gene: -
CDR3aa: CASTHAGGLETQYF

j_gene: TRBJ2-7
v_gene: TRBV4-3
d_gene: TRBD1
CDR3aa: CASSQDLTGAYEQYF

j_gene: TRBJ1-1
v_gene: TRBV6-2/TRBV6-3
d_gene: TRBD1
CDR3aa: CASSYSITGDLNTEAFF

j_gene: TRBJ1-2
v_gene: TRBV5-5
d_gene: -
CDR3aa: CASSVTVSTNYGYTF

j_gene: TRBJ2-2
v_gene: TRBV27
d_gene: -
CDR3aa: CASSWGPNTGELFF

j_gene: TRBJ2-7
v_gene: TRBV5-6
d_gene: TRBD1
CDR3aa: CASSEGAGEHYEQYF

j_gene: TRBJ1-5
v_gene: TRBV25-1
d_gene: -
CDR3aa: CASSDPKQAGSNQPQHF

j_gene: TRBJ2-5
v_gene: TRBV7-9
d_gene: -
CDR3aa: CASSLDPGLETQYF

j_gene: TRBJ2-1
v_gene: TRBV9
d_gene: TRBD1
CDR3aa: CASSDTGGSYNEQFF

j_gene: TRBJ2-7
v_gene: TRBV18
d_gene: -
CDR3aa: CASSPVQGGYEQYF

j_gene: TRBJ1-2
v_gene: TRBV6-6
d_gene: TRBD1
CDR3aa: CASSWGQGNGYTF

j_gene: TRBJ2-1
v_gene: TRBV7-2
d_gene: -
CDR3aa: CASSLTRDDKFF

j_gene: TRBJ1-4
v_gene: TRBV18
d_gene: -
CDR3aa: CASSPQGGRNEKLFF

j_gene: TRBJ2-3
v_gene: TRBV29-1
d_gene: TRBD2
CDR3aa: CSVDSGRAGTDTQYF

j_gene: TRBJ2-7
v_gene: TRBV24-1
d_gene: TRBD1
CDR3aa: CATSDTADRLDEQYF

j_gene: TRBJ2-2
v_gene: TRBV6-2/TRBV6-3
d_gene: TRBD2
CDR3aa: CASSVGLAGFRDTGELFF

j_gene: TRBJ2-2
v_gene: TRBV4-2
d_gene: TRBD2
CDR3aa: CASSQPAGGNTGELFF

j_gene: TRBJ1-1
v_gene: TRBV6-5
d_gene: -
CDR3aa: CASSSGTQLQAFF

j_gene: TRBJ1-2
v_gene: TRBV28
d_gene: TRBD1
CDR3aa: CASSFPTGGRYGYTF

j_gene: TRBJ2-7
v_gene: TRBV9
d_gene: TRBD1
CDR3aa: CASSALDRGPYEQYF

j_gene: TRBJ1-5
v_gene: TRBV19
d_gene: -
CDR3aa: CASSINPVEPQHF

j_gene: TRBJ2-3
v_gene: TRBV2
d_gene: TRBD2
CDR3aa: CASSESRGGPASTDTQYF

j_gene: TRBJ2-3
v_gene: TRBV24-1
d_gene: -
CDR3aa: CATSDGTDASTDTQYF

j_gene: TRBJ2-5
v_gene: TRBV9
d_gene: -
CDR3aa: CASSGTGKETQYF

j_gene: TRBJ2-1
v_gene: TRBV5-6
d_gene: TRBD1
CDR3aa: CASSLRQGDYNEQFF

j_gene: TRBJ1-4
v_gene: TRBV3-1/TRBV3-2
d_gene: TRBD1
CDR3aa: CASSPQGAREKLFF

j_gene: TRBJ2-1
v_gene: TRBV6-5
d_gene: -
CDR3aa: CASSYMGGARYNEQFF

j_gene: TRBJ2-1
v_gene: TRBV4-3
d_gene: -
CDR3aa: CASSQLASYEQFF

j_gene: TRBJ1-3
v_gene: TRBV25-1
d_gene: -
CDR3aa: CASTRGFGNTIYF

j_gene: TRBJ2-7
v_gene: TRBV5-1
d_gene: TRBD1
CDR3aa: CASTRDSLSYEQYF

j_gene: TRBJ2-3
v_gene: TRBV28
d_gene: TRBD2
CDR3aa: CASKLAGLTDTQYF

j_gene: TRBJ2-5
v_gene: TRBV29-1
d_gene: TRBD1
CDR3aa: CSVDPGRGKTQYF

j_gene: TRBJ2-7
v_gene: TRBV9
d_gene: -
CDR3aa: CASSADTQGYEQYF

j_gene: TRBJ2-3
v_gene: TRBV9
d_gene: TRBD2
CDR3aa: CASSVEPGTSGISFSTDTQYF

j_gene: TRBJ2-3
v_gene: TRBV27
d_gene: -
CDR3aa: CASSVDSGGTDTQYF

j_gene: TRBJ2-7
v_gene: TRBV27
d_gene: TRBD1
CDR3aa: CASSWDRGYEQYF

j_gene: TRBJ2-7
v_gene: TRBV9
d_gene: -
CDR3aa: CASSVEAGEQYF

j_gene: TRBJ2-6
v_gene: TRBV4-1
d_gene: TRBD2
CDR3aa: CASSLTTSGGAEGANVLTF

j_gene: TRBJ1-2
v_gene: TRBV6-5
d_gene: TRBD1
CDR3aa: CASSYNQGAYGYTF

j_gene: TRBJ1-5
v_gene: TRBV7-9
d_gene: -
CDR3aa: CASSLSTTGTLNQPQHF

j_gene: TRBJ1-1
v_gene: TRBV6-5
d_gene: -
CDR3aa: CASSYGGLNTEAFF

j_gene: TRBJ2-7
v_gene: TRBV5-1
d_gene: TRBD2
CDR3aa: CASSPGLAGGRNEQYF

j_gene: TRBJ2-6
v_gene: TRBV27
d_gene: -
CDR3aa: CASSLDRSPSVLTF